The 21 T cell receptor beta chains below all came from one sample that was sequenced in a study of blood T cell repertoires in COVID-19. The protocol was immunoSEQ multiplex PCR, while the TCRdb copy is restricted to in-frame clones and leaves out a portion. Among under 250,000 clones, around 82% were seen once, and the ten largest hold about 3.8%. Sample: PBMCs or T cells enriched from blood (not recorded which). The origin of the receptors is a woman in her 40s who had been exposed to COVID-19.

This chain links TRBV7-2 with TRBJ1-3; 8 bases are a match to TRBD1. The CDR3 runs to 15 residues. The germline CDR1 and CDR2 sequences are SGHTA and FQGNSA. The V gene end was trimmed by 4 bases and the J gene end by 2 bases; junction bases not matched to a gene: 4. This CDR3 reads CASSSQTGAGNTIYF. The CDR3, as DNA: TGTGCCAGCAGCTCCCAGACAGGGGCTGGAAACACCATATATTTT.

This rearrangement joins TRBV6-2 or TRBV6-3 to TRBJ2-7, with TRBD1 matching over 9 bases. Germline assignment: CDR1 MNHEY and CDR2 SVGEGT. V dropped 0 bases and J dropped 4; count of bases not matched to a gene: 4. CDR3 length: 15 amino acids. The CDR3 region is CASSYSGQGVYEQYF. The CDR3 coding sequence is TGTGCCAGCAGTTACTCGGGACAGGGTGTATACGAGCAGTACTTC.

This chain uses TRBV15 with TRBJ1-2; possible D gene TRBD1, 5 bases. CDR1 and CDR2 from the germline V gene are LNHNV and YYDKDF (reference sequence). The CDR3 loop spans 16 amino acids. V lost 0 bases and J 4 bases, leaving 15 bases between the germline ends. The CDR3 region has the DNA TGTGCCACCAGCAGAGATGGGGCCCTGCCCTTCTATGGCTACACCTTC. Translation gives CATSRDGALPFYGYTF.

CDR3 loop: CSARRGNEQYF. The DNA of the CDR3 is TGCAGTGCTAGACGGGGGAACGAGCAGTACTTC. The chain carries TRBV20-1 and TRBJ2-7, with a tentative D call TRBD2 (6 bases). V lost 2 bases to trimming and J lost 5 bases, with 7 bases between them. Germline assignment: CDR1 DFQATT and CDR2 SNEGSKA (reference sequence). This CDR3 region has 11 residues.

The CDR3 protein is CASSPGTSGGLETQYF. DNA of the CDR3: TGCGCCAGCAGCCCCGGGACTAGCGGGGGCTTGGAGACCCAGTACTTC. This chain links TRBV4-1 with TRBJ2-5; 14 nucleotides agree with TRBD2. The CDR3 extends over 16 amino acids. With V trimmed by 4 bases and J by 5 bases, 6 bases remained unmatched. In germline, CDR1 is MGHRA, CDR2 YSYEKL.

In its sample, this clone was seen a few times. The chain has TRBV4-1 and TRBJ2-3; 10 nucleotides match TRBD2. The CDR3 loop spans 17 amino acids. CDR1 and CDR2 from the germline V gene are MGHRA and YSYEKL. Trimming took 3 bases from V and 0 from J; bases not matched to a gene: 6. The DNA for the CDR3 is TGCGCCAGCAGCCAGATAGCGGGGGGATATAGCACAGATACGCAGTATTTT. This encodes CASSQIAGGYSTDTQYF.

The rearrangement links TRBV28 to TRBJ2-7; TRBD2 might be the D (5 bases). The CDR3 sequence is 14 residues long. The germline V gene has CDR1 MDHEN and CDR2 SYDVKM. V was clipped by 3 bases and J by 4 bases, with 13 bases between them. This CDR3 is CASSLARRLYEQYF. DNA for the CDR3: TGTGCCAGCAGTTTGGCCCGGAGGCTGTACGAGCAGTACTTC. Combining the CDR3 with reference TRBV28 and TRBJ2-7 gives the whole variable domain DVKVTQSSRYLVKRTGEKVFLECVQDMDHENMFWYRQDPGLGLRLIYFSYDVKMKEKGDIPEGYSVSREKKERFSLILESASTNQTSMYLCASSLARRLYEQYFGPGTRLTVT.

The CDR3 nucleotides read TGTGCCAGTAGAGACGGGTCAACTAATGAAAAACTGTTTTTT. Translation: CASRDGSTNEKLFF. The genes are TRBV19 and TRBJ1-4; D call uncertain. Deletions cut 6 bases from V and 0 bases from J, with 8 bases between. Looked up from germline, CDR1 is LNHDA and CDR2 is SQIVND (reference sequence). The CDR3 totals 14 residues. Full variable domain (remainder filled in from reference TRBV19 and TRBJ1-4): DGGITQSPKYLFRKEGQNVTLSCEQNLNHDAMYWYRQDPGQGLRLIYYSQIVNDFQKGDIAEGYSVSREKKESFPLTVTSAQKNPTAFYLCASRDGSTNEKLFFGSGTQLSVL.

The V gene is TRBV28, the J gene TRBJ1-6; 7 nucleotides agree with TRBD1. The V gene end was trimmed by 3 bases and the J gene end by 9 bases; junction bases not matched to a gene: 5. The germline V gene has CDR1 MDHEN and CDR2 SYDVKM. This CDR3 spans 14 amino acids. The CDR3 loop reads CASSLEGARSPLHF. The CDR3 DNA reads TGTGCCAGCAGTTTGGAGGGGGCTCGTTCACCCCTCCACTTT.

V and J are TRBV3-1 (or the pseudogene TRBV3-2) and TRBJ1-3; D is perhaps TRBD1 (5 bases). This CDR3 comprises 20 residues. Trimming cost V 3 bases and J 1 base, with 25 bases left between them. Germline V gene sequence: CDR1 LGHDT, CDR2 YNNKEL (reference sequence). CDR3 nucleotides: TGTGCCAGCAGCCATACCGACGGGGGTTGGGTCCTGGGGTCTGGAAACACCATATATTTT. This encodes CASSHTDGGWVLGSGNTIYF.

The rearrangement joins TRBV6-5 to TRBJ1-2, with 9 nucleotides matching TRBD1. CDR3 length: 15 residues. J lost 9 bases, V lost 6 bases, and 14 bases had no gene match. Germline values: CDR1 MNHEY, CDR2 SVGAGI. CDR3 in DNA: TGTGCCAGCAGATACAGGATCGGACAGGGGCTTAGCTACACCTTC. It yields the protein CASRYRIGQGLSYTF.

The rearrangement links TRBV10-3 to TRBJ1-5, with a tentative D call TRBD1 (6 bases). The CDR3 loop spans 14 amino acids. Germline V gives CDR1 ENHRY, CDR2 SYGVKD. V lost 2 bases to trimming and J lost 4 bases, with 9 bases between them. The CDR3: CAISEGRGNQPQHF. The CDR3 region has the DNA TGTGCCATCAGTGAGGGCAGGGGAAATCAGCCCCAGCATTTT.

The chain joins TRBV4-1 to TRBJ1-5, with D possibly TRBD1 on 6 matching bases. CDR1 and CDR2 (germline): MGHRA, YSYEKL. The ends were cut back, 4 bases at V and 7 bases at J, with 14 bases in the middle. The CDR3 totals 14 residues. The CDR3 loop reads CASSLRQVGQPQHF. In DNA, the CDR3 is TGCGCCAGCAGCCTCCGACAGGTTGGACAGCCCCAGCATTTT.

The rearrangement uses TRBV5-4 and TRBJ2-7, with 11 positions matching TRBD2. Trimming at V came to 5 bases and at J to 5 bases, leaving 9 bases not matched to a gene. The CDR3 runs to 15 residues. The V gene's germline CDR1 is SGHNT and CDR2 YYREEE (reference sequence). The CDR3 nucleotides read TGTGCCAGCAGTTCGCTAGCGGGGGGCCTCCACGAGCAGTACTTC. It specifies CASSSLAGGLHEQYF.

The chain joins TRBV7-2 to TRBJ1-5; tentatively, D is TRBD1 (5 bases). This CDR3 is 15 amino acids long. Germline CDR1 SGHTA, CDR2 FQGNSA. Trimming removed 6 bases from V and 8 bases from J, with 20 bases in between. The CDR3, as DNA: TGTGCCAGCAGTTTCCGGGGGTTAGGGAGCGAGCCCCAGCATTTT. Residues: CASSFRGLGSEPQHF.

This sequence joins TRBV19 and TRBJ2-6; D is unclear. The V end lost 2 bases, the J end lost 0 bases, and 5 bases lay between the germline ends. The CDR3 covers 15 residues. Germline values: CDR1 LNHDA, CDR2 SQIVND (reference sequence). CDR3 bases: TGTGCCAGTAGTATAATGGCCTCTGGGGCCAACGTCCTGACTTTC. This translates into CASSIMASGANVLTF.

The V call is TRBV9, the J call TRBJ2-5, with 8 bases aligning to TRBD1. Germline V lookup: CDR1 SGDLS, CDR2 YYNGEE. This CDR3 is 14 amino acids long. The ends lost 5 bases at V and 2 bases at J; junction bases unmatched: 5. CDR3 nucleotides: TGTGCCAGCAGTTTTACAGGGGGGCAAGAGACCCAGTACTTC. As protein: CASSFTGGQETQYF. The whole variable domain, filled in from reference TRBV9 and TRBJ2-5, reads DSGVTQTPKHLITATGQRVTLRCSPRSGDLSVYWYQQSLDQGLQFLIQYYNGEERAKGNILERFSAQQFPDLHSELNLSSLELGDSALYFCASSFTGGQETQYFGPGTRLLVL.

This clone occurred many times. The sample holds other DNA sequences that translate to the same CDR3. V gene TRBV6-5 combines with J gene TRBJ1-6; D uncertain. The V and J ends lost 2 bases and 8 bases respectively, with 7 bases between them. Germline-derived CDR1 and CDR2 are MNHEY and SVGAGI. CDR3 length: 13 amino acids. CDR3 nucleotide sequence: TGTGCCAGCAGTTACCTGGGAGATTCACCCCTCCACTTT. This sequence encodes CASSYLGDSPLHF.

The rearrangement joins TRBV7-2 to TRBJ2-5; 8 bases align to TRBD2. Germline CDR1 reads SGHTA; CDR2 reads FQGNSA. V trimming: 5 bases; J trimming: 1 base; junction bases outside the gene matches: 3. The CDR3 covers 14 residues. The CDR3 sequence: CASSRTSSQETQYF. The DNA of the CDR3 is TGTGCCAGCAGCAGGACTAGCAGCCAAGAGACCCAGTACTTC.

The V gene is TRBV19, the J gene TRBJ2-2; a weak D match, TRBD2 (6 bases). V was pared by 4 bases and J by 4 bases, with 10 bases between. This CDR3 comprises 14 residues. CDR1 and CDR2 from the germline V gene are LNHDA and SQIVND (reference sequence). CDR3 nucleotide sequence: TGTGCCAGTAGTAGGGCGGGGAGCACCGGGGAGCTGTTTTTT. Translated, it gives CASSRAGSTGELFF.

The chain joins TRBV5-4 to TRBJ1-1; D gene unclear. Germline V gene sequence: CDR1 SGHNT, CDR2 YYREEE (reference sequence). The ends were cut back, 4 bases at V and 5 bases at J, with 18 bases in the middle. CDR3 size: 15 residues. The DNA of the CDR3 is TGTGCCAGCAGCGGAACACAAGGGAGGCGGACTGAAGCTTTCTTT. This translates into CASSGTQGRRTEAFF.